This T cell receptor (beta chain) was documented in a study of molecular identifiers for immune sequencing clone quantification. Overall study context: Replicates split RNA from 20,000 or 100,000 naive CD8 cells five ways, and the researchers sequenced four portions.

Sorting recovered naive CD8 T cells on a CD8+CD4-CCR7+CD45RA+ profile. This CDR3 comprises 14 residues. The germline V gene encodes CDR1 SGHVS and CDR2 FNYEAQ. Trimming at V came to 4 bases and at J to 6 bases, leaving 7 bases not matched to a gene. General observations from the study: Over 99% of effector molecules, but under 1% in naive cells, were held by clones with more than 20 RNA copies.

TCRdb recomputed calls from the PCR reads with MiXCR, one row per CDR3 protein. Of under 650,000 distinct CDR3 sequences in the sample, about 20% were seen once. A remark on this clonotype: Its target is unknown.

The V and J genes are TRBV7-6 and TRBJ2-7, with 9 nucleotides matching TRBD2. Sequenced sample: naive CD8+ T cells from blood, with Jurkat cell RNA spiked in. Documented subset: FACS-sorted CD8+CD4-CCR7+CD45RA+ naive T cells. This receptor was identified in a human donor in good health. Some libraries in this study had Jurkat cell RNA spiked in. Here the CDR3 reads CASSYNSGSGEQYF. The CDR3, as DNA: TGTGCCAGCAGCTATAATAGCGGGAGTGGCGAGCAGTACTTC.